The 15 T cell receptor beta chains reported below all come from one sample, sequenced in a study of blood T cell repertoires in COVID-19. Using immunoSEQ multiplex PCR, the repertoire was profiled, and TCRdb retains in-frame clones only, with some absent. The profile shows approximately 180,000 clones, 85% to 90% of them singletons. Sequencing input: PBMCs or T cells enriched from blood (not recorded which). The receptors originated from a middle-aged man who had recovered from COVID-19.

J is TRBJ1-5 and V is TRBV28; D not resolved. The V gene's germline CDR1 is MDHEN and CDR2 SYDVKM. There are 13 residues in the CDR3. The V end lost 6 bases, the J end lost 0 bases, and 6 bases lay between the germline ends. The CDR3 region is CASRTYSNQPQHF. As DNA, the CDR3 is TGTGCCAGCAGGACATATAGCAATCAGCCCCAGCATTTT.

The genes are TRBV27 and TRBJ1-1, with TRBD1 matching 7 bases. V was pared by 5 bases and J by 1 base, with 4 bases of the junction left unmatched. Germline V gene lookup returns CDR1 MNHEY and CDR2 SMNVEV (reference sequence). The CDR3 covers 14 residues. Here the CDR3 reads CASSPGDRNTEAFF. The CDR3 DNA follows: TGTGCCAGCAGTCCGGGGGACAGGAACACTGAAGCTTTCTTT.

The genes are TRBV5-4 and TRBJ2-3; TRBD2 aligns across 7 bases. Germline CDR1 and CDR2: SGHNT and YYREEE (reference sequence). This CDR3 has 14 amino acids. J was trimmed by 5 bases and V by 0 bases; bases with no gene match: 3. CDR3 sequence (DNA): TGTGCCAGCAGCTTGGATCGCGGGAGAGATACGCAGTATTTT. Protein: CASSLDRGRDTQYF.

CDR3 residues: CASSLFTSTDTQYF. The CDR3 DNA reads as TGCGCCAGCAGCTTGTTCACTAGCACAGATACGCAGTATTTT. The chain has TRBV5-1 and TRBJ2-3; D is unresolved. The germline V gene encodes CDR1 SGHRS and CDR2 YFSETQ. The V end lost 1 base, the J end lost 0 bases, and 6 bases lay between the germline ends. The CDR3 is made up of 14 amino acids.

This chain joins TRBV4-1 and TRBJ1-5, with TRBD1 identical over 11 bases. CDR1 MGHRA and CDR2 YSYEKL come from the germline V gene. This CDR3 is 17 amino acids long. V shed 7 bases and J 1 base; nucleotides not matched to a gene: 9. The CDR3 loop is CASTSGQGAVSNQPQHF. Written as DNA, the CDR3 is TGCGCCAGCACCAGCGGACAGGGGGCAGTCAGCAATCAGCCCCAGCATTTT.

This chain connects TRBV7-8 to TRBJ2-7, with 13 bases matching TRBD2. The trim removed 4 bases at V and 5 bases at J, leaving 8 bases unmatched. The CDR3 consists of 16 residues. Germline values: CDR1 SGHVS, CDR2 FQNEAQ. The CDR3 DNA follows: TGTGCCAGCAGCTCCCGACTAGCGGGAGGATTAGACGAGCAGTACTTC. Translated, it gives CASSSRLAGGLDEQYF.

This clone was recorded a few times. The chain has TRBV25-1 and TRBJ2-5; perhaps TRBD1 as D (5 bases). Germline V lookup: CDR1 MGHDK, CDR2 SYGVNS. This CDR3 region has 17 residues. Trimming left V 2 bases short and J 1 base short, with 17 bases between. CDR3: CASSEQDFDDSQETQYF. The CDR3 DNA reads TGTGCCAGCAGTGAACAGGATTTCGATGACAGCCAAGAGACCCAGTACTTC.

A note on this clone: This specimen includes other DNA sequences encoding the same CDR3. In DNA form, the CDR3 reads TGTGCCTCCGGGAGGGAGGGCACTGAAGCTTTCTTT. It specifies CASGREGTEAFF. The J gene is TRBJ1-1, the V gene TRBV10-3; D gene unclear. This CDR3 has 12 residues. Germline-derived CDR1 and CDR2 are ENHRY and SYGVKD. Trimming took off 11 bases at V and 4 bases at J, with 14 bases between the two ends.

V and J are TRBV6-1 and TRBJ2-3; tentatively, D is TRBD1 (5 bases). V was clipped by 0 bases and J by 5 bases, with 9 bases between them. Germline V lookup: CDR1 MNHNS, CDR2 SASEGT. There are 14 residues in the CDR3. The CDR3 loop reads CASSEAQGIDTQYF. The DNA of the CDR3 is TGTGCCAGCAGTGAAGCGCAGGGCATAGATACGCAGTATTTT.

This clone has just one count. The chain recombines TRBV5-8 with TRBJ1-4, with 8 bases identical to TRBD1. The junction had 14 bases not matched to a gene; V was cut back by 4 bases and J by 15 bases. The CDR3 spans 14 residues. Germline CDR1 SGHTS, CDR2 YDEGEE. The CDR3 nucleotides read TGTGCCAGCAGCCTAGGCGGACAGGGTGGAGTAGTGTTTTTT. This encodes CASSLGGQGGVVFF.

In this sample, this clone turned up once. The chain links TRBV7-8 to TRBJ2-5; unclear D gene. This CDR3 region has 14 residues. V was cut by 6 bases and J by 4 bases, with 15 bases left in between. Looked up from germline, CDR1 is SGHVS and CDR2 is FQNEAQ. CDR3 DNA sequence: TGTGCCAGCAGTCGCCGGGTGGTGAGAGAGACCCAGTACTTC. It is translated as CASSRRVVRETQYF.

The CDR3 nucleotides read TGTGCCATCAGGGGGGCTGGGAACACTGAAGCTTTCTTT. Encoded protein: CAIRGAGNTEAFF. This rearrangement joins TRBV10-3 to TRBJ1-1; D perhaps matches TRBD1 (6 bases). Germline loops: CDR1 ENHRY, CDR2 SYGVKD. The CDR3 spans 13 residues. Trimming shortened V by 6 bases and J by 1 base, and 9 bases separated the two germline ends.

This chain uses TRBV18 with TRBJ1-2; TRBD1 aligns across 7 bases. The junction had 5 bases not matched to a gene; V was cut back by 5 bases and J by 2 bases. Germline CDR1 is KGHSH and CDR2 is LQKENI. CDR3 length equals 14 residues. Written as DNA, the CDR3 is TGTGCCAGCTCAGAACAGGGGACGAACTATGGCTACACCTTC. Its protein is CASSEQGTNYGYTF.

The chain employs TRBV11-2 and TRBJ2-3, with no clear D. This CDR3 has 12 amino acids. Trimming took 4 bases from V and 2 from J, leaving 4 bases between them. From germline, CDR1 is SGHAT and CDR2 FQNNGV. Written as DNA, the CDR3 is TGTGCCAGCAGCTCCTTCACAGATACGCAGTATTTT. Protein sequence: CASSSFTDTQYF.

The genes are TRBV7-2 and TRBJ2-1; 8 positions agree with TRBD2. Germline CDR1 is SGHTA and CDR2 is FQGNSA. V shed 5 bases, J shed 2 bases, and the junction held 11 bases outside the gene matches. This CDR3 is built from 17 residues. The CDR3 coding sequence is TGTGCCAGCAGCCCAGAGGGCAGCGGGAGCCCCTACAATGAGCAGTTCTTC. Translated: CASSPEGSGSPYNEQFF.